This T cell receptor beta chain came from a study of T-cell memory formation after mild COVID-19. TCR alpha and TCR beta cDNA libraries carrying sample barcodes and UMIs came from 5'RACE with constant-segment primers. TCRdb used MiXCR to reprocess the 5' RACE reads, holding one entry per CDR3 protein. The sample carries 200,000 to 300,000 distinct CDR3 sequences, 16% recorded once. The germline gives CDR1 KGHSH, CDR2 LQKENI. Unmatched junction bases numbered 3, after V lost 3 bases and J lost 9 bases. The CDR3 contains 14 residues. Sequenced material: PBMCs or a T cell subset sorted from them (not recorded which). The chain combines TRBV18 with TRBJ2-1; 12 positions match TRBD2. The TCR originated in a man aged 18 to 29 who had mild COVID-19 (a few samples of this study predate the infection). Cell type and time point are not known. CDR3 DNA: TGTGCCAGCTCACCCACTAGCGGGGGGAGTGAGCAGTTCTTC. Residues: CASSPTSGGSEQFF.